One and the same sample provided the 15 T cell receptor beta chains below, sequenced in a study of Ad26.COV2.S vaccination and SARS-CoV-2 variants. Clones were sequenced by immunoSEQ multiplex PCR, and TCRdb holds only the in-frame ones, with some missing. The sample consists of roughly 390,000 clones, less than 90% of them appearing once. Treatment of the sample: about 20 received Ad26.COV2.S at low or high dose, single or two shots; five or six received placebo; per-sample allocation not given. Day 63 following the first vaccine or placebo injection was when the samples were taken. Sequenced here: peripheral blood, sampled in a trial of Ad26.COV2.S vaccine versus placebo. These receptors were taken from a person between 18 and 59 years old who received the Ad26.COV2.S COVID-19 vaccine or a placebo.

The gene calls are TRBV4-1 and TRBJ2-5, with 10 bases lining up with TRBD1. Per germline, CDR1 MGHRA and CDR2 YSYEKL. The CDR3 is made up of 14 amino acids. V was clipped by 4 bases and J by 4 bases; unmatched bases: 3. The CDR3 sequence: CASSRGQGIETQYF. In nucleotides, the CDR3 is TGCGCCAGCAGCCGGGGACAGGGGATAGAGACCCAGTACTTC.

The chain employs TRBV20-1 and TRBJ1-6, with no clear D. This CDR3 spans 15 amino acids. Trimming left V 3 bases short and J 11 bases short, with 20 bases between. Germline CDR1 DFQATT, CDR2 SNEGSKA (reference sequence). The DNA for the CDR3 is TGCAGTGCTAGTAGGAGGATGCCGAATACTACACCCCTCCACTTT. Translated, it gives CSASRRMPNTTPLHF.

The J gene is TRBJ1-5, the V gene TRBV5-5; D call uncertain. Per germline, CDR1 SGHKS and CDR2 YYEKEE (reference sequence). V was pared by 4 bases and J by 0 bases, with 11 bases between. The CDR3 is 15 amino acids. CDR3: CASSPQDGSNQPQHF. The CDR3 region has the DNA TGTGCCAGCAGCCCGCAGGACGGTAGCAATCAGCCCCAGCATTTT.

On this clone itself: The same CDR3 also results from other DNA sequences found in this sample. The genes are TRBV18 and TRBJ1-1; possible D gene TRBD1, 5 bases. Per germline, CDR1 KGHSH and CDR2 LQKENI. The CDR3 loop spans 13 amino acids. V lost 6 bases to trimming and J lost 1 base, with 9 bases between them. The CDR3 region is CASSTGGNTEAFF. The CDR3 DNA sequence: TGTGCCAGCTCTACCGGGGGGAACACTGAAGCTTTCTTT. Complete variable domain (other parts from reference TRBV18 and TRBJ1-1): NAGVMQNPRHLVRRRGQEARLRCSPMKGHSHVYWYRQLPEEGLKFMVYLQKENIIDESGMPKERFSAEFPKEGPSILRIQQVVRGDSAAYFCASSTGGNTEAFFGQGTRLTVV.

The rearrangement links TRBV19 to TRBJ1-1; no definite D call. The V gene's germline CDR1 is LNHDA and CDR2 SQIVND (reference sequence). This CDR3 contains 14 residues. Trimming left V 3 bases short and J 0 bases short, with 8 bases between. Written as DNA, the CDR3 is TGTGCCAGTAGTATCGACGGATTGAACACTGAAGCTTTCTTT. Its translation: CASSIDGLNTEAFF.

This rearrangement joins TRBV7-2 to TRBJ2-5, with TRBD2 matching over 8 bases. The CDR3 totals 17 residues. Trimming cost V 7 bases and J 0 bases; bases outside gene matches: 13. The germline CDR1 and CDR2 sequences are SGHTA and FQGNSA. Here the CDR3 reads CASNPGPSGRYQETQYF. The DNA for the CDR3 is TGTGCCAGCAACCCAGGTCCTAGCGGGCGGTACCAAGAGACCCAGTACTTC.

A few counts support this clone. The chain has TRBV2 and TRBJ1-2; D is perhaps TRBD1 (6 bases). The CDR3 runs to 18 residues. Germline V gene lookup returns CDR1 SNHLY and CDR2 FYNNEI. V lost 4 bases, J lost 8 bases, and 29 bases lay in between. The CDR3 is CASSGAVSGSYTGGGYTF. The CDR3 region has the DNA TGTGCCAGCAGTGGAGCGGTTTCAGGGTCTTACACCGGGGGCGGCTACACCTTC.

The chain couples TRBV6-5 to TRBJ1-1; TRBD1 agrees at 7 bases. Germline V gene sequence: CDR1 MNHEY, CDR2 SVGAGI. Losses at the gene ends were 6 bases for V and 1 base for J; bases not matched to a gene: 8. This CDR3 has 15 amino acids. The CDR3 is CASSLDRAGNTEAFF. As DNA, the CDR3 is TGTGCCAGCAGCCTAGACAGGGCGGGGAACACTGAAGCTTTCTTT.

V gene TRBV6-5 combines with J gene TRBJ2-7; a weak D match, TRBD1 (5 bases). Germline assignment: CDR1 MNHEY and CDR2 SVGAGI. The CDR3 has 14 amino acids. V lost 5 bases and J 0 bases, leaving 11 bases between the germline ends. Written as DNA, the CDR3 is TGTGCCAGCAGTCCGACGACAGACTCCTACGAGCAGTACTTC. It is translated as CASSPTTDSYEQYF.

This chain links TRBV24-1 with TRBJ2-5, with D uncertain. The germline gives CDR1 KGHDR, CDR2 SFDVKD. The length of the CDR3 is 15 residues. V shed 4 bases and J shed 0 bases, with 11 bases lying between them. CDR3 region: CATSDLKGYQETQYF. CDR3 sequence (DNA): TGTGCCACCAGTGACCTGAAAGGGTACCAAGAGACCCAGTACTTC.

Only a few counts were recorded for this clone. This chain uses TRBV3-1 (or the pseudogene TRBV3-2) with TRBJ1-2; D is unresolved. The germline V gene has CDR1 LGHDT and CDR2 YNNKEL (reference sequence). The V and J ends lost 8 bases and 8 bases respectively, with 15 bases between them. This CDR3 is 12 amino acids long. The DNA for the CDR3 is TGTGCCAGCTCACAGTTTCCTGGGGGCTACACCTTC. The encoded protein is CASSQFPGGYTF.

The V call is TRBV9, the J call TRBJ2-2, with D possibly being TRBD2 (5 bases). The germline V gene encodes CDR1 SGDLS and CDR2 YYNGEE. Trimming pared 6 bases from V and 6 bases from J, leaving 12 bases between. The CDR3 consists of 13 residues. Here the CDR3 reads CASTRELAGELFF. CDR3 DNA: TGTGCCAGCACAAGGGAGCTTGCCGGGGAGCTGTTTTTT.

This clone appeared once. V and J are TRBV5-1 and TRBJ2-1, with 7 bases identical to TRBD2. J lost 3 bases, V lost 5 bases, and 11 bases had no gene match. From germline, CDR1 is SGHRS and CDR2 YFSETQ. This CDR3 has 16 amino acids. The CDR3, as DNA: TGCGCCAGCAGACCTGATCTAGCGGATGTCTACAATGAGCAGTTCTTC. This encodes CASRPDLADVYNEQFF.

V and J are TRBV7-9 and TRBJ2-7; perhaps TRBD2 as D (6 bases). From germline, CDR1 is SEHNR and CDR2 FQNEAQ (reference sequence). The CDR3 runs 16 residues. V lost 5 bases, J lost 2 bases, and 19 bases lay in between. This CDR3 reads CASSPIPLAKTYEQYF. In DNA form, the CDR3 reads TGTGCCAGCAGCCCAATTCCTCTAGCGAAGACCTACGAGCAGTACTTC.

The chain links TRBV5-4 to TRBJ1-6; D is ambiguous. Deletions cut 5 bases from V and 7 bases from J, with 7 bases between. The CDR3 has 12 residues. From germline, CDR1 is SGHNT and CDR2 YYREEE (reference sequence). Here the CDR3 reads CASSNENSPLHF. CDR3 DNA sequence: TGTGCCAGCAGTAACGAGAATTCACCCCTCCACTTT.